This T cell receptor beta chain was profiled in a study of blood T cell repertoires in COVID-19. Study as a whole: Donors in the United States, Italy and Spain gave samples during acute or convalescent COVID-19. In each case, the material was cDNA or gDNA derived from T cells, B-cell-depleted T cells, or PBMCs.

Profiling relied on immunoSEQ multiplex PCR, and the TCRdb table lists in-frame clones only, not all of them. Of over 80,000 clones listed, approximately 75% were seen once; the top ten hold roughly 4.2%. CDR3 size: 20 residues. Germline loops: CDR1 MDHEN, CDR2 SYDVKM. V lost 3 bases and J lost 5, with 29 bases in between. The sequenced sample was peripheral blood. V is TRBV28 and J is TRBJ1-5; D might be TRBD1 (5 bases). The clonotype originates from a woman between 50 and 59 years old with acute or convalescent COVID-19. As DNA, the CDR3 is TGTGCCAGCAGTTTCCTACTTTCTCGGCCGGGACTTCTAGATTATCAGCCCCAGCATTTT. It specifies CASSFLLSRPGLLDYQPQHF.